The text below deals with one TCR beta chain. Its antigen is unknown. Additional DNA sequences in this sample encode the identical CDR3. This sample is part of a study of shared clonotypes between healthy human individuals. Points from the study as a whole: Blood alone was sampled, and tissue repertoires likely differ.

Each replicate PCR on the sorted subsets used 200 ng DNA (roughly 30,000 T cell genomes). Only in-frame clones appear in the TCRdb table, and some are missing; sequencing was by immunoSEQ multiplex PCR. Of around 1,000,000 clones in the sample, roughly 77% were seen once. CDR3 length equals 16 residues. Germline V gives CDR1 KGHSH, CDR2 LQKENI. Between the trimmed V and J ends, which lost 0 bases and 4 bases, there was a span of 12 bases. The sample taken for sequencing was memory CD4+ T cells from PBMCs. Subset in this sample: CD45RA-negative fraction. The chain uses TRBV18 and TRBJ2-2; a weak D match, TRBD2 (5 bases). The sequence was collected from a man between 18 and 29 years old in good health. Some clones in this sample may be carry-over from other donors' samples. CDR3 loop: CASSPPGLAGTGELFF. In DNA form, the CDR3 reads TGTGCCAGCTCACCACCCGGTCTGGCGGGCACCGGGGAGCTGTTTTTT.